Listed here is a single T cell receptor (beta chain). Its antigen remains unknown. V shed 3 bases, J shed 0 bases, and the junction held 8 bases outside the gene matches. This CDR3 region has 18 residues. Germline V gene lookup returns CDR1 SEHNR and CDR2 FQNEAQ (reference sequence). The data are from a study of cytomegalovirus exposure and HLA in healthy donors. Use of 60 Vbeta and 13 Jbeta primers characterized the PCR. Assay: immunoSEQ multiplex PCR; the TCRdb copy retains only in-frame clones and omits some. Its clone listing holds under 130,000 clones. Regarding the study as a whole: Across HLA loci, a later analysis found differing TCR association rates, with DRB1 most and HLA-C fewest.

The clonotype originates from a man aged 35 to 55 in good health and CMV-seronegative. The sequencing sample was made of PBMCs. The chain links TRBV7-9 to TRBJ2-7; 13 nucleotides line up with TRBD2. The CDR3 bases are TGTGCCAGCAGCTTCGACGGACTAGCGGGAGACAGCTCCTACGAGCAGTACTTC. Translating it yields CASSFDGLAGDSSYEQYF.